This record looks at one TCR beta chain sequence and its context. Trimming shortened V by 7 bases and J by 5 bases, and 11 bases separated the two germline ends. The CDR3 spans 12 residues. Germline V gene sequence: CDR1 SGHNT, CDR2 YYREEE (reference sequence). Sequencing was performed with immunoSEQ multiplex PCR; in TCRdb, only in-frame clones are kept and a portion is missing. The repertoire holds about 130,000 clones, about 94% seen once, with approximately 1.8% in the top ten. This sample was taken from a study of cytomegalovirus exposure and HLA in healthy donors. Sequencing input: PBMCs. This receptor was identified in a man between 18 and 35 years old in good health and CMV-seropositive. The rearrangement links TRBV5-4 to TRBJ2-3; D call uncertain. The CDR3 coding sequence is TGTGCCAGCGCCACTGAGAGAGATACGCAGTATTTT. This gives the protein CASATERDTQYF. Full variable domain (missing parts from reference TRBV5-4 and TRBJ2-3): ETGVTQSPTHLIKTRGQQVTLRCSSQSGHNTVSWYQQALGQGPQFIFQYYREEENGRGNFPPRFSGLQFPNYSSELNVNALELDDSALYLCASATERDTQYFGPGTRLTVL.